What follows describes a single T cell receptor beta chain. Seattle cases were enrolled at active infection and followed longitudinally. This specimen belongs to a study of blood T cell repertoires in COVID-19. The overall study: PBMCs, B-cell-depleted T cells, or T cells provided the cDNA or gDNA that made up the material.

The germline CDR1 and CDR2 sequences are SGHVS and FQNEAQ. The CDR3 consists of 17 residues. V lost 2 bases to trimming and J lost 2 bases, with 18 bases between them. Authors' data handling: By means of reference gene primer amplification, nucleated cell counts were estimated. This table comes from immunoSEQ multiplex PCR, and its TCRdb copy is limited to in-frame clones, with some not included. That table supplies the V and J calls and clone size; D and trimming were determined from the DNA. Of roughly 350,000 clones listed, about nine tenths are singletons. The sequencing sample was made of peripheral blood. This TCR came from a woman in her 70s with COVID-19, enrolled during active disease. This chain uses TRBV7-8 with TRBJ1-1; tentative D call: TRBD1 (6 bases). The chain's CDR3 is CASSLRDGGPENTEAFF. The CDR3 nucleotides read TGTGCCAGCAGCTTAAGGGACGGGGGGCCGGAAAACACTGAAGCTTTCTTT. Supplemented by reference TRBV7-8 and TRBJ1-1, the full variable domain reads GAGVSQSPRYKVAKRGQDVALRCDPISGHVSLFWYQQALGQGPEFLTYFQNEAQLDKSGLPSDRFFAERPEGSVSTLKIQRTQQEDSAVYLCASSLRDGGPENTEAFFGQGTRLTVV.